This T cell receptor beta chain was sequenced during a study of CD8 T cells in Susac syndrome (dated by TCRdb to the late 2010s). Notes on the research overall: Whether CD8+ T cell activation and differentiation in Susac syndrome was antigen driven was tested using repertoire sequencing.

For this clonotype: The antigen it binds to is not known. One base away there is no much larger clone; base qualities are not given.

Trimming takes 1 base from V and 1 base from J, and the germline ends sit 25 bases apart. From the cysteine up to the phenylalanine, the CDR3 has a length of 21 residues. CDR3 DNA is the only sequence kept; it has 63 bases, read in frame from the first base. In the germline V gene (reference sequence), CDR1 corresponds to SGHAT and CDR2 to FQDESV. RNA was extracted using the RNeasy kit, and roughly 0.45 to 1 microgram was reverse transcribed with random hexamers. The immunoSEQ multiplex PCR assay, covering 54 Vbeta and 13 Jbeta segments, was used to amplify TCR beta CDR3 regions. Bias from PCR amplification was corrected by using a synthetic template baseline for primer optimization and for computational correction. In the original analysis: Reads were annotated to V, D and J genes according to IMGT and were analyzed with immunoSEQ Analyzer, with only productive sequences retained. To calculate clonality, Shannon entropy was normalized by log2 of the number of productive unique sequences and then subtracted from one. For each patient and control, public and private clones were evaluated within the 100 most prevalent clones. Susac-specific clones were defined as absent from healthy and MS cohorts, over a thousand published viral clones and other ImmuneACCESS disease sequences. Through fastp at Q25 and MiXCR, TCRdb rebuilt clones from the public reads, retaining in-frame beta chains. Rows matching on CDR3 protein sequence are summarized as one entry with the most common DNA and genes. For this entry, the V and J calls and clone size follow TCRdb and not the study's own pipeline. Present in this sample are approximately 150,000 distinct CDR3 sequences, 93% of which were seen just once. The top ten hold approximately 0.14% of the sample.

High-throughput TCR beta sequencing profiled peripheral blood CD8+ and CD4+ T cells from healthy donors, Susac syndrome patients and multiple sclerosis patients. Healthy donors were included as age- and sex-matched controls. CD8+ TEMRA cells were enriched by FACS, while bulk CD8+ and CD4+ T cells were purified by magnetic negative isolation. Blood was drawn into EDTA tubes, processed within 24 hours, and PBMCs were isolated by density gradient centrifugation. PBMCs intended for TCR sequencing were cryopreserved in liquid nitrogen and thawed later in a water bath at 37 degrees C. The sorted or isolated CD4+, CD8+ and CD8+ TEMRA cells reached a purity of at least 90%. On the study overall, not on this receptor specifically: The study acknowledged that relatively few individuals were included in the TCR sequencing and HLA analysis.

In this chain, TRBV11-1 is recombined with TRBJ1-4, with a weak D call of TRBD1 (5 bases match). The sequence came from a human donor in good health. The sample comprised CD4+ T cells from PBMCs. CDR3 sequence: CASSLGGRGSLKTITNEKLFF. The nucleotides are TGTGCCAGCAGCTTAGGAGGGAGGGGCAGTCTGAAGACGATAACTAATGAAAAACTGTTTTTT.